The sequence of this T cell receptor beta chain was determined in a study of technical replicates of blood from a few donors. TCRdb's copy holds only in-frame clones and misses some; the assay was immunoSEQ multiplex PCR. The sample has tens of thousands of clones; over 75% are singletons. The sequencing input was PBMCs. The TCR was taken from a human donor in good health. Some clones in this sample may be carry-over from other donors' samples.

The CDR3 sequence: CASSLQGADGYTF. The CDR3, as DNA: TGTGCCAGCAGCTTACAGGGGGCGGATGGCTACACCTTC. The chain carries TRBV7-9 and TRBJ1-2, with 8 bases aligning to TRBD1. The CDR3 has 13 amino acids. V lost 2 bases and J lost 6; bases outside the gene matches: 2. From germline, CDR1 is SEHNR and CDR2 FQNEAQ (reference sequence). The full variable domain, with the rest looked up from reference TRBV7-9 and TRBJ1-2, is DTGVSQNPRHKITKRGQNVTFRCDPISEHNRLYWYRQTLGQGPEFLTYFQNEAQLEKSRLLSDRFSAERPKGSFSTLEIQRTEQGDSAMYLCASSLQGADGYTFGSGTRLTVV.